Shown below are 27 T cell receptor beta chains from a single sample sequenced in a study of beta chain features in type 1 diabetes. Expressed TCRB transcripts were sequenced because the entire RNA isolate underwent reverse transcription. Sequenced by immunoSEQ multiplex PCR; TCRdb stores in-frame clones only, minus some. The sample lists around 300,000 clones, approximately 8.1% occurring once. The sample was central memory CD4+ T cells from blood. These receptors all stem from a woman between 18 and 30 years old in good health.

This clone was found many times. The chain links TRBV29-1 to TRBJ2-3; D perhaps matches TRBD1 (6 bases). Germline V lookup: CDR1 SQVTM, CDR2 ANQGSEA. V gave up 5 bases and J gave up 2 bases, with 11 bases separating them. There are 13 residues in the CDR3. CDR3 in amino acids: CSVPGQNTDTQYF. DNA for the CDR3: TGCAGCGTTCCCGGACAGAACACAGATACGCAGTATTTT.

This clone was found a few times. This chain joins TRBV4-3 and TRBJ2-2, with 7 nucleotides matching TRBD1. Germline V gene data show CDR1 as LGHNA and CDR2 as YSLEER. Germline trimming cut 3 bases from V and 0 bases from J; bases unmatched to any gene: 7. The CDR3 loop spans 17 amino acids. Here the CDR3 reads CASSHVWDRANTGELFF. The CDR3 DNA is TGCGCCAGCAGCCATGTGTGGGACAGAGCGAACACCGGGGAGCTGTTTTTT.

This clone was observed a few times. The chain combines TRBV18 with TRBJ1-2, with 7 bases identical to TRBD1. V dropped 3 bases and J dropped 2; count of bases not matched to a gene: 12. Germline V CDR1 and CDR2: KGHSH, LQKENI. The CDR3 length is 17 residues. CDR3 nucleotides: TGTGCCAGCTCACCCATCTACGGGACAGAACGGAACTATGGCTACACCTTC. The encoded protein is CASSPIYGTERNYGYTF. Full variable domain (remainder filled in from reference TRBV18 and TRBJ1-2): NAGVMQNPRHLVRRRGQEARLRCSPMKGHSHVYWYRQLPEEGLKFMVYLQKENIIDESGMPKERFSAEFPKEGPSILRIQQVVRGDSAAYFCASSPIYGTERNYGYTFGSGTRLTVV.

This clone came up a few times. The rearrangement joins TRBV25-1 to TRBJ2-7; perhaps D is TRBD1 or TRBD2 (6 bases each). Looked up from germline, CDR1 is MGHDK and CDR2 is SYGVNS. The CDR3 totals 17 residues. Trimming removed 5 bases at V and 3 bases at J, with 23 bases between. The CDR3 bases are TGTGCCAGCAGTCCAAATATAAACGGGGGCACGGACTACGAGCAGTACTTC. It translates to CASSPNINGGTDYEQYF.

The chain couples TRBV7-2 to TRBJ1-1; unclear D gene. V gave up 0 bases and J gave up 1 base, with 9 bases separating them. The germline V gene has CDR1 SGHTA and CDR2 FQGNSA. This CDR3 region has 15 residues. CDR3 amino acids: CASSLAVAGNTEAFF. The CDR3 region has the DNA TGTGCCAGCAGCTTAGCGGTTGCGGGGAACACTGAAGCTTTCTTT.

J is TRBJ1-1 and V is TRBV4-1; 8 nucleotides match TRBD1. Germline assignment: CDR1 MGHRA and CDR2 YSYEKL. This CDR3 spans 15 amino acids. Unmatched junction bases numbered 5, after V lost 4 bases and J lost 1 base. The CDR3 region has the DNA TGCGCCAGCAGCCTAACGACAGGGGCGAACACTGAAGCTTTCTTT. This translates into CASSLTTGANTEAFF.

The table lists this clone with many counts. V gene TRBV6-5 combines with J gene TRBJ2-2; D is possibly TRBD1 (6 bases). The length of the CDR3 is 12 residues. V was shortened by 6 bases and J by 8 bases, with 10 bases between the two germline ends. Germline CDR1 reads MNHEY; CDR2 reads SVGAGI. The CDR3 DNA reads as TGTGCCAGCAGACAGGGAGTAGGGGAGCTGTTTTTT. It translates to CASRQGVGELFF.

This clone was seen more than once but under ten times. The genes are TRBV7-6 and TRBJ2-2; 7 bases are a match to TRBD1. V shed 5 bases and J 4 bases; nucleotides not matched to a gene: 4. This CDR3 has 14 amino acids. Germline CDR1 and CDR2: SGHVS and FNYEAQ. CDR3 DNA sequence: TGTGCCAGCAGCCTAGGACAGGCCACCGGGGAGCTGTTTTTT. Its translation: CASSLGQATGELFF.

There are a few counts of this clone. The V gene is TRBV4-3, the J gene TRBJ2-7; 8 bases are a match to TRBD2. The CDR3 is 18 residues long. CDR1 LGHNA and CDR2 YSLEER come from the germline V gene. The trim removed 8 bases at V and 2 bases at J, leaving 20 bases unmatched. CDR3 protein: CASSRFRPGAGATYEQYF. The CDR3 DNA sequence: TGCGCCAGCTCGAGGTTTCGGCCAGGAGCGGGGGCGACCTACGAGCAGTACTTC.

The rearrangement joins TRBV28 to TRBJ2-3; TRBD2 might be the D (6 bases). Germline-derived CDR1 and CDR2 are MDHEN and SYDVKM. The CDR3 consists of 14 residues. V gave up 3 bases and J gave up 2 bases, with 9 bases separating them. CDR3 sequence: CASSLWGDTDTQYF. The DNA for the CDR3 is TGTGCCAGCAGTTTGTGGGGGGACACAGATACGCAGTATTTT.

This chain uses TRBV7-3 with TRBJ2-3, with D unresolved. The CDR3 covers 13 residues. CDR1 and CDR2 (germline): SGHTA, FQGTGA. V shed 3 bases and J shed 6 bases, with 10 bases lying between them. Here the CDR3 DNA reads TGTGCCAGCAGCTTGGCCCTCCGTGATACGCAGTATTTT. Protein sequence: CASSLALRDTQYF. The full variable domain, rest sourced from reference TRBV7-3 and TRBJ2-3, is GAGVSQTPSNKVTEKGKYVELRCDPISGHTALYWYRQSLGQGPEFLIYFQGTGAADDSGLPNDRFFAVRPEGSVSTLKIQRTERGDSAVYLCASSLALRDTQYFGPGTRLTVL.

This clone has more than one count but fewer than ten. The chain couples TRBV5-1 to TRBJ1-4; no clear D. V shed 0 bases and J shed 0 bases, with 6 bases lying between them. CDR1 is SGHRS and CDR2 is YFSETQ in the germline V gene. CDR3 length equals 15 residues. The CDR3 bases are TGCGCCAGCAGCTTGGAAACCGCAACTAATGAAAAACTGTTTTTT. This gives the protein CASSLETATNEKLFF.

This clone was counted between two and nine times. As DNA, the CDR3 is TGTGCCAGCAGCTTAGATCCGCCGGGGACTGAAGCTTTCTTT. It codes for CASSLDPPGTEAFF. The chain links TRBV7-9 to TRBJ1-1; no reliable D call. CDR3 length: 14 amino acids. Germline values: CDR1 SEHNR, CDR2 FQNEAQ (reference sequence). V dropped 1 base and J dropped 5 bases, with 11 bases sitting between them. The whole variable domain, remainder taken from reference TRBV7-9 and TRBJ1-1, is DTGVSQNPRHKITKRGQNVTFRCDPISEHNRLYWYRQTLGQGPEFLTYFQNEAQLEKSRLLSDRFSAERPKGSFSTLEIQRTEQGDSAMYLCASSLDPPGTEAFFGQGTRLTVV.

This clone has only a few counts. The chain couples TRBV29-1 to TRBJ2-1; possibly TRBD1 for D (6 bases). The CDR3 extends over 14 amino acids. Trimming removed 6 bases at V and 10 bases at J, with 22 bases between. Germline CDR1 reads SQVTM; CDR2 reads ANQGSEA. DNA of the CDR3: TGCAGCGTACTAGGGGGAATCCAAGTTGACGAGCAGTTCTTC. Protein: CSVLGGIQVDEQFF.

This rearrangement joins TRBV14 to TRBJ1-2, with 7 positions matching TRBD1. Germline CDR1 is SGHDN and CDR2 is FVKESK. The CDR3 loop spans 16 amino acids. V gave up 4 bases and J gave up 6 bases; unmatched junction bases: 14. The CDR3 DNA reads TGTGCCAGCAGCCTACTTGACCCGGACAGGTGGGATGGCTACACCTTC. Encoded protein: CASSLLDPDRWDGYTF.

The J gene is TRBJ2-1, the V gene TRBV11-1; D gene ambiguous. The V and J ends lost 1 base and 7 bases respectively, with 11 bases between them. The germline gives CDR1 SGHAT, CDR2 FQDESV (reference sequence). The length of the CDR3 is 14 residues. DNA of the CDR3: TGTGCCAGCAGCTTAGAGCCTGGGTCGAATGAGCAGTTCTTC. It is translated as CASSLEPGSNEQFF.

There are a few counts of this clone. The V and J genes are TRBV29-1 and TRBJ2-2, with D unresolved. Trimming pared 7 bases from V and 1 base from J, leaving 7 bases between. The germline CDR1 and CDR2 sequences are SQVTM and ANQGSEA. The CDR3 is 12 amino acids. DNA of the CDR3: TGCAGCGGCGGTGAGAACACCGGGGAGCTGTTTTTT. Amino acid sequence: CSGGENTGELFF.

The chain has TRBV4-3 and TRBJ2-1; no clear D. Germline V gene sequence: CDR1 LGHNA, CDR2 YSLEER. Trimming removed 1 base from V and 0 bases from J, with 7 bases in between. This CDR3 contains 15 residues. The CDR3 loop reads CASSQGQFSYNEQFF. CDR3 DNA sequence: TGCGCCAGCAGCCAAGGGCAGTTCTCCTACAATGAGCAGTTCTTC.

The genes are TRBV7-2 and TRBJ2-7; D might be TRBD2 (6 bases). V lost 1 base and J 2 bases, leaving 9 bases between the germline ends. Germline values: CDR1 SGHTA, CDR2 FQGNSA. This CDR3 has 14 residues. The CDR3: CASSLGLGTYEQYF. CDR3 DNA sequence: TGTGCCAGCAGCTTAGGACTAGGGACCTACGAGCAGTACTTC.

This chain connects TRBV28 to TRBJ1-1; D is perhaps TRBD1 (5 bases). From germline, CDR1 is MDHEN and CDR2 SYDVKM. V lost 9 bases and J 8 bases, leaving 19 bases between the germline ends. The CDR3 has 13 amino acids. In DNA, the CDR3 is TGTGCCAGTCTCAATTGGGACCGCTCAGAAGCTTTCTTT. It translates to CASLNWDRSEAFF.

This clone has just a few counts. The chain uses TRBV30 and TRBJ2-6; TRBD1 matches at 10 bases. This CDR3 contains 17 residues. Per the germline V gene, CDR1 is GTSNPN and CDR2 is SVGIG (reference sequence). V lost 5 bases to trimming and J lost 4 bases; unmatched junction nucleotides: 11. CDR3: CAWHRDRGSKGANVLTF. The CDR3 DNA follows: TGTGCCTGGCACCGGGACAGGGGCTCGAAAGGGGCCAACGTCCTGACTTTC.

This chain connects TRBV9 to TRBJ2-1, with 7 positions matching TRBD1. CDR3 size: 14 residues. Germline V CDR1 and CDR2: SGDLS, YYNGEE. V was clipped by 4 bases and J by 8 bases; unmatched bases: 9. DNA of the CDR3: TGTGCCAGCAGCTTCCGGGACAGTTACGATGAGCAGTTCTTC. Protein product: CASSFRDSYDEQFF.

This clone was recorded a few times. This chain uses TRBV19 with TRBJ2-1, with D uncertain. V gave up 5 bases and J gave up 4 bases, with 12 bases separating them. Germline loops: CDR1 LNHDA, CDR2 SQIVND (reference sequence). The CDR3 extends over 14 amino acids. The CDR3 DNA follows: TGTGCCAGTAGTCCCCAGTGGGGTTACAATGAGCAGTTCTTC. Translation: CASSPQWGYNEQFF.

This clone was seen a handful of times. CDR3 protein: CASSLAGVRTQYF. CDR3 nucleotide sequence: TGTGCCAGCAGTTTGGCGGGGGTAAGGACCCAGTACTTC. The chain carries TRBV28 and TRBJ2-5, with TRBD2 identical over 7 bases. V shed 3 bases and J 7 bases; nucleotides not matched to a gene: 5. Germline assignment: CDR1 MDHEN and CDR2 SYDVKM. The CDR3 covers 13 residues.

This clone came up many times. The chain links TRBV5-1 to TRBJ2-5; D might be TRBD1 (5 bases). V shed 1 base and J shed 5 bases, with 12 bases lying between them. Looked up from germline, CDR1 is SGHRS and CDR2 is YFSETQ. The CDR3 is made up of 14 amino acids. The CDR3: CASSLIDSVETQYF. The CDR3, as DNA: TGCGCCAGCAGCTTGATTGACAGCGTGGAGACCCAGTACTTC. The full variable domain, with the rest looked up from reference TRBV5-1 and TRBJ2-5, is KAGVTQTPRYLIKTRGQQVTLSCSPISGHRSVSWYQQTPGQGLQFLFEYFSETQRNKGNFPGRFSGRQFSNSRSEMNVSTLELGDSALYLCASSLIDSVETQYFGPGTRLLVL.

This clone occurred a few times. V gene TRBV5-1 combines with J gene TRBJ2-7; no clear D. Trimming cost V 6 bases and J 0 bases, with 13 bases left between them. Germline V lookup: CDR1 SGHRS, CDR2 YFSETQ. The CDR3 runs to 14 residues. Here the CDR3 DNA reads TGCGCCAGCAAAACGGAAGGAAGCTCCTACGAGCAGTACGTC. Its protein is CASKTEGSSYEQYV.

The chain is built from TRBV4-3 and TRBJ2-2; 9 nucleotides line up with TRBD1. The junction had 3 bases not matched to a gene; V was cut back by 4 bases and J by 3 bases. The CDR3 has 15 amino acids. Germline V gene lookup returns CDR1 LGHNA and CDR2 YSLEER. CDR3 loop: CASSRTGADTGELFF. For the CDR3, the DNA is TGCGCCAGCAGCCGGACAGGGGCGGACACCGGGGAGCTGTTTTTT.